This T cell receptor beta chain was identified during a study of T-cell reconstitution after alpha-beta-depleted transplantation in children. For TCRbeta, the library was prepared with unique molecular identifiers. TCRdb ran MiXCR on the PCR reads and lists one entry per CDR3 protein. Here the sample spans roughly 400,000 distinct CDR3 sequences, 43% being singletons. This clonotype has a count of ten or more. Its antigen remains unidentified. Findings of the study overall: Hyperexpanded clones declined; after one year, newly produced T cells mostly supplied diversity.

The CDR3 loop spans 12 amino acids. The germline V gene encodes CDR1 DFQATT and CDR2 SNEGSKA (reference sequence). Between the trimmed V and J ends, which lost 3 bases and 7 bases, there was a span of 13 bases. The chain recombines TRBV20-1 with TRBJ2-7, with D possibly TRBD2 on 6 matching bases. The TCR sequence derives from a girl aged 2-9 years with aplastic anemia, due to receive a stem cell transplant. The specimen comprised PBMCs, sampled before TCRalphabeta/CD19-depleted stem cell transplant. CDR3 loop: CSASPVAVEQYF. The CDR3 region has the DNA TGCAGTGCTAGTCCAGTAGCGGTAGAGCAGTACTTC.